This entry features one TCR beta chain sequence. This record comes from a study of blood T cell repertoires in COVID-19. Study-wide background: The United States, Italy and Spain supplied acute and convalescent COVID-19 samples.

Across 24 US areas, participants ranged in age from about 18 to 100 years. Donors in Cohort 3 counted as recovered after two negative PCRs, clearance, or symptom resolution. Under the authors' procedure: How many nucleated cells were present was estimated from reference gene primer amplification. The data were produced by immunoSEQ multiplex PCR, yet TCRdb's version contains in-frame clones alone and is incomplete. V and J calls and clone size follow that table, whereas D and trimming were derived from the DNA. The profile shows around 300,000 clones, 80% to 90% of them singletons. Germline CDR1 is MNHEY and CDR2 is SVGAGI. Trimming left V 6 bases short and J 4 bases short, with 13 bases between. The length of the CDR3 is 13 residues.

This receptor was identified in a woman between 18 and 29 years old who had recovered from COVID-19. The V gene is TRBV6-5, the J gene TRBJ2-7; the D gene is possibly TRBD2 (6 bases). The sample consisted of PBMCs or T cells enriched from blood (not recorded which). DNA for the CDR3: TGTGCCAGCAGACACAGGACTACGTACGAGCAGTACTTC. It is translated as CASRHRTTYEQYF.